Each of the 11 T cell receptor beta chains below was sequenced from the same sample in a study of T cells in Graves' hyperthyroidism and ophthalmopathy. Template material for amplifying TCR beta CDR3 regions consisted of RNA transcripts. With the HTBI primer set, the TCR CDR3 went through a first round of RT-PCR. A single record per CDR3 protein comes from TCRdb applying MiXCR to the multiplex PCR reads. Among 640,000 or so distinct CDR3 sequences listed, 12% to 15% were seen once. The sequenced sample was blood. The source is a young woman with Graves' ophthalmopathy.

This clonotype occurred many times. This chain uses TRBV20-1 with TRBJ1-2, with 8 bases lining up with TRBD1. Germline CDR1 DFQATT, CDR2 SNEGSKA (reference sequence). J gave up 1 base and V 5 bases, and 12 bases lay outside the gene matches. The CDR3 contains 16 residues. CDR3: CSAPGTGRGINYGYTF. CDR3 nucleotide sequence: TGCAGTGCTCCCGGGACAGGCCGCGGGATTAACTATGGCTACACCTTC.

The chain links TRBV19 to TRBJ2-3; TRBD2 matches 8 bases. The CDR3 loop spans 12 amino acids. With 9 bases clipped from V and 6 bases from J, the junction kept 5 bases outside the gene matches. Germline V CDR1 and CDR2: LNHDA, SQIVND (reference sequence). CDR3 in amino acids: CASRPGGDTQYF. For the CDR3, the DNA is TGTGCCAGCCGACCGGGGGGGGATACGCAGTATTTT.

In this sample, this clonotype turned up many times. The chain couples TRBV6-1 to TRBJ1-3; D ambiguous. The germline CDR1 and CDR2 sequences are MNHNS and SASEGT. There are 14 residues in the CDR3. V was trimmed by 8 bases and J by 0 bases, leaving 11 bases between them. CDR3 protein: CASRNAHSGNTIYF. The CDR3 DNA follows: TGTGCCAGCCGCAACGCACACTCTGGAAACACCATATATTTT.

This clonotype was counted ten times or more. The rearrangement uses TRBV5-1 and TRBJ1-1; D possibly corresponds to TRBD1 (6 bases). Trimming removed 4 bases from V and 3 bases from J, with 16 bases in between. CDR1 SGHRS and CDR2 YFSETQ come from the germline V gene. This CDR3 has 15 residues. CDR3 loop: CASSEGQLLYTEAFF. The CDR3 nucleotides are TGCGCCAGCAGCGAAGGACAGCTACTCTACACTGAAGCTTTCTTT. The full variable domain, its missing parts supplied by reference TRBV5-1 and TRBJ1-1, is KAGVTQTPRYLIKTRGQQVTLSCSPISGHRSVSWYQQTPGQGLQFLFEYFSETQRNKGNFPGRFSGRQFSNSRSEMNVSTLELGDSALYLCASSEGQLLYTEAFFGQGTRLTVV.

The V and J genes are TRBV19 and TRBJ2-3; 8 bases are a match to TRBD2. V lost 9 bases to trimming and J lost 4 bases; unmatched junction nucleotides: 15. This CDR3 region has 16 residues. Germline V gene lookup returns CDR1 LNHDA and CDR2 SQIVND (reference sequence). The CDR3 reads CASSQDRGLAADTQYF. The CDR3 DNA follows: TGTGCCAGCAGTCAGGACCGCGGACTAGCTGCAGATACGCAGTATTTT.

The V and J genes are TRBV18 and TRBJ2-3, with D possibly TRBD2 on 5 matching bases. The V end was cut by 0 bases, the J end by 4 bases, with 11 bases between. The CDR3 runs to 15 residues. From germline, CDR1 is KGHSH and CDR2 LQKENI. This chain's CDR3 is CASSPPEGCADTQYF. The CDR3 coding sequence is TGTGCCAGCTCACCACCCGAGGGATGCGCAGATACGCAGTATTTT.

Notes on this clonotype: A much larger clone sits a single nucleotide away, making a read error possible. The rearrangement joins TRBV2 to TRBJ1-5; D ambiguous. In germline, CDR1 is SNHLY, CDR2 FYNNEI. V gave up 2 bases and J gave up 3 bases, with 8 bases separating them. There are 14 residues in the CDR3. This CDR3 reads CASSEQSFNQPQHF. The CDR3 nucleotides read TGTGCCAGCAGTGAACAGTCTTTCAATCAGCCCCAGCATTTT.

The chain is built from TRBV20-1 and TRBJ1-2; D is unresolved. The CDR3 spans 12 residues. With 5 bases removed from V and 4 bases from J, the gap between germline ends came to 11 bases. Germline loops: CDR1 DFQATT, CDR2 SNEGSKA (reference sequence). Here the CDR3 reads CSAGPTPYGYTF. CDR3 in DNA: TGCAGTGCTGGGCCTACCCCCTATGGCTACACCTTC.

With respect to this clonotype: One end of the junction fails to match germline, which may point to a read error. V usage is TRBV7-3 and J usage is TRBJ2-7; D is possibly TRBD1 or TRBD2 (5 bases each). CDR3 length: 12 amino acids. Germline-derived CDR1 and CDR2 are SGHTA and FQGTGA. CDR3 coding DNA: TGTGCCTCGGGGCAGTCCTCCTACGAGCAGTGCTTC. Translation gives CASGQSSYEQCF.

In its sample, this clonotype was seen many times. Here the CDR3 DNA reads TGTGCCAGCAGCTCAACAGGGCTCACTAATGAAAAACTGTTTTTT. It codes for CASSSTGLTNEKLFF. The chain combines TRBV2 with TRBJ1-4; D possibly corresponds to TRBD1 (6 bases). The V end lost 6 bases, the J end lost 2 bases, and 13 bases lay between the germline ends. In germline, CDR1 is SNHLY, CDR2 FYNNEI. The CDR3 consists of 15 residues.

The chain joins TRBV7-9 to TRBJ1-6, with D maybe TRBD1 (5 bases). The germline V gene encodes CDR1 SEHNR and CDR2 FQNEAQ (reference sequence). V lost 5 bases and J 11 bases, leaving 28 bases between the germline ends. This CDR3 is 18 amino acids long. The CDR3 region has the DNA TGTGCCAGCAGCCCCGGGACTTTTCAACTAACATCCCGGGCACCCCTCCACTTT. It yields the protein CASSPGTFQLTSRAPLHF.